Detailed here is one T cell receptor beta chain. Primers included in the PCR were 60 Vbeta and 13 Jbeta primers. Sequencing was performed with immunoSEQ multiplex PCR; in TCRdb, only in-frame clones are kept and a portion is missing. Of around 50,000 clones in the sample, around 82% are singletons; the top ten hold 8.1%. The record originates from a study of cytomegalovirus exposure and HLA in healthy donors. Germline V CDR1 and CDR2: SGHRS, YFSETQ. V dropped 4 bases and J dropped 4; count of bases not matched to a gene: 9. This CDR3 is built from 15 residues. Source material: PBMCs. This receptor was taken from a man aged 30-40 years in good health and CMV-seropositive. The chain couples TRBV5-1 to TRBJ1-2; 8 bases are a match to TRBD1. The CDR3 loop is CASSSMQGASYGYTF. DNA for the CDR3: TGCGCCAGCAGCAGCATGCAGGGGGCGAGCTATGGCTACACCTTC.